This T cell receptor beta chain was sequenced in a study of blood T cell repertoires in COVID-19. Study as a whole: The United States, Italy and Spain provided the acute and convalescent COVID-19 samples. PBMCs, B-cell-depleted T cells, or T cells provided the cDNA or gDNA that made up the material.

In the authors' methods: Amplification with reference gene primers provided the estimates of nucleated cell counts. The protocol was immunoSEQ multiplex PCR, while the TCRdb copy is restricted to in-frame clones and leaves out a portion. V and J calls plus clone size are reproduced from that table; the DNA served to infer D and trimming. The sample holds over 120,000 clones, about 76% seen once. As to this clone: Mismatch with germline at one junction end may stem from a read error.

The length of the CDR3 is 16 residues. CDR1 is SEHNR and CDR2 is FQNEAQ in the germline V gene (reference sequence). Sequencing was carried out using peripheral blood. This chain links TRBV7-9 with TRBJ2-1; 9 bases line up with TRBD2. This receptor was obtained from a human donor in a cohort sampled during active COVID-19. CDR3 amino acids: CASSLTSGPSYNEQFF. The CDR3 region has the DNA TGTGCCAGCAGCCTCACTAGCGGGCCCTCCTATAATGAGCAGTTCTTC.